This entry lists 20 T cell receptor beta chains sequenced from one sample in a study of post-analysis software for immune sequencing data. The study, taken as a whole, reports: Elevated frequency relative to controls characterized four to six TRBV segments in patients, TRBV5-6, TRBV5-1 and TRBV20-1 among them.

Every TCR beta cDNA library bore unique molecular identifiers. One entry per CDR3 protein results from TCRdb running MiXCR on the PCR reads. The sample records about 540,000 distinct CDR3 sequences, under 40% being singletons. These receptors' antigens are unknown. The sample was blood. These receptors were obtained from a girl between 2 and 17 years old with multiple sclerosis.

CDR3 amino acids: CASSLRSARYTEAFF. In DNA form, the CDR3 reads TGTGCCAGCAGCCTTCGGTCCGCGCGCTATACTGAAGCTTTCTTT. V is TRBV7-9 and J is TRBJ1-1; D is undetermined. V was trimmed by 5 bases and J by 5 bases, leaving 18 bases between them. The CDR3 has 15 residues. The V gene's germline CDR1 is SEHNR and CDR2 FQNEAQ (reference sequence).

The chain employs TRBV20-1 and TRBJ1-2, with D perhaps matching TRBD1 (6 bases). V gave up 5 bases and J gave up 4 bases, with 14 bases separating them. The CDR3 runs 13 residues. Per the germline V gene, CDR1 is DFQATT and CDR2 is SNEGSKA (reference sequence). CDR3 loop: CSASNRVSYGYTF. The CDR3 coding sequence is TGCAGTGCTTCTAACAGGGTTAGCTATGGCTACACCTTC.

This clonotype was detected a few times. The V call is TRBV29-1, the J call TRBJ1-1, with 8 nucleotides matching TRBD1. The J segment lost 8 bases and the V segment lost 7 bases, leaving 12 bases of the junction unmatched. The CDR3 extends over 13 amino acids. The V gene's germline CDR1 is SQVTM and CDR2 ANQGSEA. This CDR3 reads CSAGTGMRLEAFF. The CDR3 DNA follows: TGCAGCGCCGGGACAGGCATGAGACTAGAAGCTTTCTTT. The variable domain in full, completed from reference TRBV29-1 and TRBJ1-1, reads SAVISQKPSRDICQRGTSLTIQCQVDSQVTMMFWYRQQPGQSLTLIATANQGSEATYESGFVIDKFPISRPNLTFSTLTVSNMSPEDSSIYLCSAGTGMRLEAFFGQGTRLTVV.

The rearrangement joins TRBV20-1 to TRBJ2-7, with 9 bases identical to TRBD1. The V gene's germline CDR1 is DFQATT and CDR2 SNEGSKA (reference sequence). The length of the CDR3 is 15 residues. Trimming removed 6 bases from V and 4 bases from J; junction bases left unmatched: 13. The chain's CDR3 is CSAPLMGQGQYEQYF. The DNA of the CDR3 is TGCAGTGCCCCTCTCATGGGACAGGGCCAATACGAGCAGTACTTC.

J is TRBJ1-2 and V is TRBV20-1; no clear D gene. Germline V gene data show CDR1 as DFQATT and CDR2 as SNEGSKA (reference sequence). V lost 6 bases, J lost 3 bases, and 14 bases lay in between. This CDR3 spans 13 amino acids. This chain's CDR3 is CSATRSVYYGYTF. The CDR3 DNA reads TGCAGTGCGACCCGGTCTGTTTACTATGGCTACACCTTC.

This clonotype was detected a few times. The rearrangement joins TRBV15 to TRBJ1-2; TRBD1 might be the D (6 bases). The V and J ends lost 0 bases and 8 bases respectively, with 10 bases between them. The CDR3 contains 13 residues. Germline V gene data show CDR1 as LNHNV and CDR2 as YYDKDF (reference sequence). CDR3 sequence: CATSRDVQGGYTF. Here the CDR3 DNA reads TGTGCCACCAGCAGAGATGTACAGGGAGGCTACACCTTC. Based on the CDR3 plus reference TRBV15 and TRBJ1-2, the full variable domain is DAMVIQNPRYQVTQFGKPVTLSCSQTLNHNVMYWYQQKSSQAPKLLFHYYDKDFNNEADTPDNFQSRRPNTSFCFLDIRSPGLGDTAMYLCATSRDVQGGYTFGSGTRLTVV.

The chain carries TRBV3-1 and TRBJ1-2; D is uncertain. The CDR3 length is 12 residues. Germline CDR1 and CDR2: LGHDT and YNNKEL (reference sequence). The V end was cut by 1 base, the J end by 4 bases, with 4 bases between. The chain's CDR3 is CASSQGLYGYTF. CDR3 in DNA: TGTGCCAGCAGCCAAGGTCTCTATGGCTACACCTTC.

This clonotype was seen at least ten times. The gene calls are TRBV20-1 and TRBJ2-1; 11 nucleotides match TRBD2. This CDR3 contains 14 residues. Trimming at V came to 5 bases and at J to 8 bases, leaving 8 bases not matched to a gene. CDR1 and CDR2 (germline): DFQATT, SNEGSKA (reference sequence). In DNA form, the CDR3 reads TGCAGTGCTCTAGCGGGGGGTGTTTTTGATGAGCAGTTCTTC. It encodes CSALAGGVFDEQFF.

This clonotype was counted only a few times. The chain uses TRBV6-5 and TRBJ1-2; D possibly corresponds to TRBD1 (6 bases). The CDR3 sequence is 14 residues long. CDR1 and CDR2 from the germline V gene are MNHEY and SVGAGI. Trimming stripped 4 bases from V and 4 bases from J, with 13 bases between. As DNA, the CDR3 is TGTGCCAGCAGTTTCAGGGGAGTGGGCTATGGCTACACCTTC. This codes for CASSFRGVGYGYTF.

The chain recombines TRBV29-1 with TRBJ1-2; D call uncertain. The CDR3 is made up of 11 amino acids. V was pared by 6 bases and J by 5 bases, with 10 bases between. Per germline, CDR1 SQVTM and CDR2 ANQGSEA. The CDR3 bases are TGCAGCGTCCGAGAGGGATATGGCTACACCTTC. Its translation: CSVREGYGYTF.

Here the CDR3 reads CSAFSGANVLTF. The CDR3 coding sequence is TGCAGTGCCTTCTCTGGGGCCAACGTCCTGACTTTC. The chain uses TRBV20-1 and TRBJ2-6; D gene uncertain. Trimming left V 6 bases short and J 0 bases short, with 3 bases between. CDR1 and CDR2 from the germline V gene are DFQATT and SNEGSKA (reference sequence). The CDR3 totals 12 residues.

The J gene is TRBJ2-7, the V gene TRBV3-1; TRBD1 agrees at 8 bases. The V gene end was trimmed by 4 bases and the J gene end by 6 bases; junction bases not matched to a gene: 8. Germline-derived CDR1 and CDR2 are LGHDT and YNNKEL (reference sequence). This CDR3 has 14 amino acids. Here the CDR3 reads CASSLGQVAGEQYF. The CDR3 nucleotides are TGTGCCAGCAGCCTGGGACAGGTTGCCGGCGAGCAGTACTTC.

The gene calls are TRBV15 and TRBJ2-1, with unresolved D. The V and J ends lost 0 bases and 8 bases respectively, with 11 bases between them. Germline values: CDR1 LNHNV, CDR2 YYDKDF (reference sequence). The CDR3 extends over 14 amino acids. CDR3 amino acids: CATSRDLVAYEQFF. The CDR3 nucleotides are TGTGCCACCAGCAGAGATCTGGTAGCATATGAGCAGTTCTTC.

As DNA, the CDR3 is TGTGCCAGCAGTGAATTCGGGGCGAACACTGAAGCTTTCTTT. Residues: CASSEFGANTEAFF. The chain uses TRBV6-1 and TRBJ1-1; D possibly corresponds to TRBD1 (5 bases). The CDR3 contains 14 residues. Germline V gene data show CDR1 as MNHNS and CDR2 as SASEGT. V lost 2 bases, J lost 1 base, and 8 bases lay in between.

The V and J genes are TRBV6-5 and TRBJ2-1; 9 bases are shared with TRBD1. The CDR3 totals 17 residues. Looked up from germline, CDR1 is MNHEY and CDR2 is SVGAGI. The junction had 6 bases not matched to a gene; V was cut back by 0 bases and J by 3 bases. In nucleotides, the CDR3 is TGTGCCAGCAGTTACTCCTACGCGGGACAGGGCTACAATGAGCAGTTCTTC. It encodes CASSYSYAGQGYNEQFF.

The chain recombines TRBV12-3 or TRBV12-4 with TRBJ2-3; tentatively, D is TRBD1 (6 bases). This CDR3 has 14 amino acids. The V end was cut by 5 bases, the J end by 1 base, with 10 bases between. The CDR3 bases are TGTGCCAGCAGTATGACAGGTGGCACAGATACGCAGTATTTT. It translates to CASSMTGGTDTQYF.

This clonotype was picked up a small number of times. The CDR3 nucleotides read TGTGCCAGCAGCAACGGGACTAGCGGGGGGGATGAGCAGTTCTTC. Amino acids: CASSNGTSGGDEQFF. V and J are TRBV5-6 and TRBJ2-1, with TRBD2 identical over 16 bases. The CDR3 sequence is 15 residues long. V shed 4 bases and J 8 bases; nucleotides not matched to a gene: 3. The germline CDR1 and CDR2 sequences are SGHDT and YYEEEE.

The chain links TRBV5-5 to TRBJ1-5; D unresolved. The germline V gene encodes CDR1 SGHKS and CDR2 YYEKEE (reference sequence). The CDR3 runs to 17 residues. V shed 4 bases and J shed 1 base, with 18 bases lying between them. As DNA, the CDR3 is TGTGCCAGCAGCGACTCCGGGTTTGGGGTAAGCAATCAGCCCCAGCATTTT. Translated: CASSDSGFGVSNQPQHF.

On this clonotype itself: An end of the junction differs from the germline gene, which may be a read error. V gene TRBV5-1 combines with J gene TRBJ2-1, with D maybe TRBD2 (5 bases). The CDR3 totals 18 residues. Germline assignment: CDR1 SGHRS and CDR2 YFSETQ. In nucleotides, the CDR3 is TGCGTCAGCAGCTTGCTAGTCGGCCAGCAAGCCCCTGGAGGTGAGCAGTTCTTC. Its protein product is CVSSLLVGQQAPGGEQFF.

The rearrangement joins TRBV20-1 to TRBJ2-3; 8 bases match TRBD2. This CDR3 region has 16 residues. Germline-derived CDR1 and CDR2 are DFQATT and SNEGSKA (reference sequence). V shed 7 bases, J shed 2 bases, and the junction held 14 bases outside the gene matches. This chain's CDR3 is CSVTIGTSPNTDTQYF. The CDR3 DNA reads as TGCAGTGTAACAATAGGGACTAGTCCCAACACAGATACGCAGTATTTT.